What follows is one T cell receptor beta chain and its context. MiXCR, run by TCRdb on the RACE reads, gives a single entry per CDR3 protein. The sample has 300,000 to 400,000 distinct CDR3 sequences, around 7% seen once. After removal of 4 bases from V and 5 bases from J, the junction contained 6 bases not matched to a gene. The CDR3 has 15 amino acids. Looked up from germline, CDR1 is SEHNR and CDR2 is FQNEAQ (reference sequence). This sample stems from a study of human T cells and chemical hapten exposure. Time point specified: patch test 1, 2 weeks after DPC sensitization. Treatment of the sample: therapeutic diphenylcyclopropenone sensitization with weekly scalp DPC.

The material was whole blood, obtained in connection with sensitization to the hapten diphenylcyclopropenone (DPC). This TCR came from a woman younger than 30 with alopecia areata. Some clones in this sample may be carry-over from other donors' samples. The rearrangement links TRBV7-9 to TRBJ1-1; 11 nucleotides agree with TRBD1. CDR3 coding DNA: TGTGCCAGCAGCTCATGGACAGGGGGCAATACTGAAGCTTTCTTT. Translating gives CASSSWTGGNTEAFF.